This TCR beta chain was observed in a study of beta chain features in type 1 diabetes listed by TCRdb under 2018. Context from the whole study: Mean age, gender distribution, total cell number and subset yield were not different between patients and healthy donors. In the study, recently diagnosed type 1 diabetes patients and matched healthy donors were compared on the TCRB repertoires of their sorted circulating CD4+ T cell subsets. Whereas all 30 or so donors provided naive and central memory subsets, regulatory and stem cell-like memory subsets were isolated from just 8 patients and roughly 8 healthy donors. A total of under 140,000,000 sorted cells were examined across all samples, and the number of cells per subset was strongly correlated with RNA yield.

A single peripheral blood draw of around 0.11 L on average was collected from each donor into heparinised tubes. Naive, central memory, regulatory and stem cell-like memory CD4+ T cells were sorted on a BD FACSAria II using a panel including CD45RO, CCR7, CD25, CD127, CD95 and CD27. A purity above 98% was achieved for all sorted populations. PBMCs were isolated immediately by Lymphoprep density gradient centrifugation and stained directly without culture. To minimize batch effects, samples were stained and sorted in pairs, one healthy donor with one patient per experiment. Results the study describes overall, beyond this receptor: HLA sub-analyses involved small numbers of individuals, so any influence of HLA type on TCRB rearrangement remained unresolved. Sequencing cDNA rather than genomic DNA could over-represent highly expressing activated cells, although activation and CD3 levels did not differ between groups. Naive, central memory and regulatory TCRB repertoires appeared to be more alike among patients than among healthy donors. At VDJ recombination sites, type 1 diabetes patients had fewer insertions and more deleted nucleotides, which implies abnormalities in thymic rearrangement. A moderate but significant shortening of TCRB CDR3 length was observed in type 1 diabetes patients in all four CD4+ subsets. PCR may preferentially amplify shorter templates, but because patient and control samples were amplified and corrected together, any resulting skew would affect both groups equally.

From its cysteine to its phenylalanine, the CDR3 spans 18 amino acids. Here the CDR3 DNA is all that survives: 54 bases in frame from base 1. The germline V gene supplies CDR1 SGHDT and CDR2 YYEEEE. V drops 2 bases and J drops 6 bases, leaving 24 bases in between. This clone has only a few counts. The clone's antigen remains unknown. Base qualities are not at hand, and no much larger clone is one base apart. The entire isolated RNA was reverse transcribed using the High Capacity cDNA Reverse Transcription Kit, and thus expressed TCRB transcripts were sequenced. Deep immunoSEQ sequencing was applied to naive, central memory and regulatory T cell samples, giving an average of around 4 million total reads per sample. Sorted cells were lysed in RLT buffer, and RNA was extracted using DNase-treated RNeasy Micro or Mini kits according to cell number. To prevent cross-contamination, every cell subset was processed on its own, while patient and healthy donor samples were processed together. The immunoSEQ multiplex PCR was used to amplify TCRB sequences from cDNA, generating 87-bp fragments that spanned the CDR3 region. The amplicons were sequenced using the Illumina HiSeq platform. As for the original processing: PCR bias was computationally corrected using synthetic template baselines, reads within Hamming distance 2 were collapsed, and singletons that could not be merged were discarded. By aligning reads against IMGT, V, D and J genes, CDR3 length, and insertions or deletions at six rearrangement sites were assigned. Within each subset, clonotype counts were normalized to sorted cell number, after which true diversity and Gini coefficients were computed with the tcR R package. Repertoire sharing was quantified using the overlap coefficient calculated on TCRB nucleotide sequences. TCRdb's version of the immuneACCESS table is confined to in-frame rearrangements and falls short of the full clone set. An unresolved V gene accounts for under half of the shortfall where checked; the remainder is of unknown origin. The V and J calls and clone size come from that table; D and trimming were worked out from the DNA. Present in this sample are some 220,000 clones, under 13% of which were seen just once. The ten largest clonotypes hold approximately 1.3% of the sample.

The sequencing sample was made of central memory CD4+ T cells from blood. The TCR comes from a man aged 18 to 30 in good health. The rearranged chain carries TRBV5-6 and TRBJ2-1; the D region possibly corresponds to TRBD2 (6 bases align). Read as DNA, the sequence is TGTGCCAGCAGCTTCCTTAGCGGCCCCCCGCAAAGGACCAATGAGCAGTTCTTC. This sequence encodes CASSFLSGPPQRTNEQFF.